The clone carrying this T cell receptor beta chain was seen a handful of times. Its antigen is still unknown. The sample is drawn from a study of T-cell reconstitution after alpha-beta-depleted transplantation in children. Study results and caveats: Where some patients showed high TCRbeta diversity at day 60, it came from recipient T cells and thymic progenitors that had survived. Expanded graft clones numbering several hundred reportedly gave rise to alpha-beta T cells about two months after transplant.

Unique molecular identifiers were used to barcode this TCRbeta library. One entry per CDR3 protein, called by TCRdb with MiXCR from the PCR reads. In the table there are approximately 630,000 distinct CDR3 sequences, about 12% of which are singletons. This CDR3 spans 16 amino acids. Germline V CDR1 and CDR2: SEHNR, FQNEAQ (reference sequence). The V and J ends lost 1 base and 7 bases respectively, with 20 bases between them. This chain uses TRBV7-9 with TRBJ2-7, with TRBD2 as a possible D gene (6 bases). The sequence derives from a girl aged 2-10 years with congenital amegakaryocytic thrombocytopenia, due to receive a stem cell transplant. The input for sequencing was PBMCs, taken before TCRalphabeta/CD19-depleted stem cell transplant. DNA of the CDR3: TGTGCCAGCAGCTTAGTCTGGCGCGGGGCCCTCGGAGAGCAGTACTTC. Its protein product is CASSLVWRGALGEQYF.